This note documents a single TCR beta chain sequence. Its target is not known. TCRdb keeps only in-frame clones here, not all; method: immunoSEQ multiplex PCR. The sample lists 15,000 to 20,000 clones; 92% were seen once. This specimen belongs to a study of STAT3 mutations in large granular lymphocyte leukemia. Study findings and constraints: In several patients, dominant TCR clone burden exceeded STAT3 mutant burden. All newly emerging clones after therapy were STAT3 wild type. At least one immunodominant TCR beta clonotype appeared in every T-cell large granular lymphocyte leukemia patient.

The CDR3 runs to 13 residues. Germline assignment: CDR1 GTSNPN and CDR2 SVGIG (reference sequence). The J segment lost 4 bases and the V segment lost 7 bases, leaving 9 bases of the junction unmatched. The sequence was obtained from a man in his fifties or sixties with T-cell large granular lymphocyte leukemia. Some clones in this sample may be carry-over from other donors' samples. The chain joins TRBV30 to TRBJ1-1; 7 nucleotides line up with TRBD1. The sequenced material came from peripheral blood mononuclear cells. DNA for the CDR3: TGTGCCTTGGTCAGGGGGTCCAGCACTGAAGCTTTCTTT. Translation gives CALVRGSSTEAFF.